This TCR beta chain was captured by sequencing in a study of T cell responses to AZD1222 COVID-19 vaccine. Libraries were prepared by immunoSEQ multiplex PCR; TCRdb keeps only in-frame clonotypes and omits some of them. This sample has 110,000 to 150,000 clones, with roughly 92% found just once. This CDR3 contains 15 residues. CDR1 is SNHLY and CDR2 is FYNNEI in the germline V gene. Trimming left V 6 bases short and J 0 bases short, with 12 bases between. The specimen comprised peripheral blood, sampled on day 0 of AZD1222 vaccination. This chain joins TRBV2 and TRBJ1-5; D call uncertain. The clonotype was recovered from an adult in good health. CDR3 residues: CASRRTDHSNQPQHF. CDR3 DNA: TGTGCCAGCAGGAGGACGGATCATAGCAATCAGCCCCAGCATTTT.